One sample yielded the 6 T cell receptor beta chains listed below, sequenced in a study of vaccination and CD4 T cells after COVID-19. The antigens for these receptors are not known. As for treatment: roughly 10-day PBMC culture with coronavirus spike peptide pools or control peptides (ViraFEST assay). The Oncomine TCR Beta short-read assay sequenced DNA from cultured CD4+ T cells. TCRdb analysed the PCR reads with MiXCR anew, one entry per CDR3 protein. This sample yields about 16,000 distinct CDR3 sequences, of which around 44% are seen a single time; 6.5% to 9% belongs to the top ten. Input material: CD4+ T cells from blood, cultured in vitro. The receptors were sampled from a human donor who had recovered from COVID-19.

This clonotype was counted between two and nine times. The chain has TRBV27 and TRBJ1-6; no reliable D call. Deletions cut 2 bases from V and 9 bases from J, with 14 bases between. Looked up from germline, CDR1 is MNHEY and CDR2 is SMNVEV (reference sequence). The CDR3 covers 15 residues. The DNA for the CDR3 is TGTGCCAGCAGTTTACGGGCGGGGTTTGGTTCACCCCTCCACTTT. This translates into CASSLRAGFGSPLHF.

The rearrangement uses TRBV5-1 and TRBJ2-2, with 12 bases aligning to TRBD2. The CDR3 runs to 18 residues. Germline V lookup: CDR1 SGHRS, CDR2 YFSETQ. The V gene end was trimmed by 4 bases and the J gene end by 0 bases; junction bases not matched to a gene: 7. CDR3: CASSRRLAGDTNTGELFF. The CDR3 DNA reads as TGCGCCAGCAGCCGTCGACTAGCGGGGGACACGAACACCGGGGAGCTGTTTTTT.

The gene calls are TRBV30 and TRBJ1-3; D possibly corresponds to TRBD1 (5 bases). From germline, CDR1 is GTSNPN and CDR2 SVGIG (reference sequence). The CDR3 sequence is 14 residues long. The V and J ends lost 3 bases and 0 bases respectively, with 9 bases between them. The CDR3 DNA reads TGTGCCTGGAGGGGGGATAACTCTGGAAACACCATATATTTT. Protein sequence: CAWRGDNSGNTIYF. The full variable domain, with the rest looked up from reference TRBV30 and TRBJ1-3, is SQTIHQWPATLVQPVGSPLSLECTVEGTSNPNLYWYRQAAGRGLQLLFYSVGIGQISSEVPQNLSASRPQDRQFILSSKKLLLSDSGFYLCAWRGDNSGNTIYFGEGSWLTVV.

The V and J genes are TRBV7-8 and TRBJ1-1; D is uncertain. The CDR3 is 13 residues long. The V gene's germline CDR1 is SGHVS and CDR2 FQNEAQ. The V end was cut by 2 bases, the J end by 1 base, with 5 bases between. CDR3 protein: CASSLQENTEAFF. The CDR3 nucleotides read TGTGCCAGCAGCTTACAAGAGAACACTGAAGCTTTCTTT.

The table lists this clonotype with a few counts. The chain combines TRBV7-2 with TRBJ1-2; the match to TRBD1 covers 9 bases. This CDR3 is built from 14 residues. Per germline, CDR1 SGHTA and CDR2 FQGNSA. V shed 5 bases, J shed 9 bases, and the junction held 10 bases outside the gene matches. The CDR3 coding sequence is TGTGCCAGCAGCCCGAACAGGGGGCTGTATAGCTACACCTTC. It is translated as CASSPNRGLYSYTF. Drawing the rest from reference TRBV7-2 and TRBJ1-2, the complete variable domain is GAGVSQSPSNKVTEKGKDVELRCDPISGHTALYWYRQSLGQGLEFLIYFQGNSAPDKSGLPSDRFSAERTGGSVSTLTIQRTQQEDSAVYLCASSPNRGLYSYTFGSGTRLTVV.

The rearrangement links TRBV20-1 to TRBJ2-1; 11 bases match TRBD1. The CDR3 is 16 residues long. V was clipped by 6 bases and J by 4 bases; unmatched bases: 11. Germline CDR1 reads DFQATT; CDR2 reads SNEGSKA (reference sequence). The CDR3 DNA sequence: TGCAGTGCCTTAAAACCGGGACAGGGGGTATACAATGAGCAGTTCTTC. This translates into CSALKPGQGVYNEQFF.